What follows describes a single TCR beta chain. This sample stems from a study of T cells in Graves' hyperthyroidism and ophthalmopathy. The CDR3 runs to 13 residues. CDR1 DFQATT and CDR2 SNEGSKA come from the germline V gene (reference sequence). Trimming cost V 3 bases and J 4 bases, with 12 bases left between them. The source material, RNA transcripts, was used to amplify TCR beta CDR3 regions. Using the HTBI primer set, a first-round RT-PCR was run on the TCR CDR3. Each CDR3 protein gets one entry after TCRdb re-called the multiplex PCR reads with MiXCR. This table has some 490,000 distinct CDR3 sequences, around 16% appearing once.

This sequence joins TRBV20-1 and TRBJ1-2; D not certain. The sample taken for sequencing was blood. The clonotype was recovered from a woman aged 25 to 45 with Graves' ophthalmopathy. The CDR3 loop is CSASDVASYGYTF. The CDR3 nucleotides read TGCAGTGCTAGTGACGTGGCCTCCTATGGCTACACCTTC.